Presented here are 10 T cell receptor beta chains from one specimen sequenced in a study of blood T cells in healthy people across ages (dated by TCRdb to 2013 to 2016). Library generation was performed with 5' RACE. Sequencing was performed on an Illumina HiSeq 2500. A second roughly 6 to 12 cycle PCR used a sample-barcoded 5' primer and a J-beta primer mix. TCRdb handled the public reads itself, with Q25 trimming in fastp and clone calling in MiXCR, and kept productive beta chains. Every CDR3 protein is listed once, alongside the most common genes and DNA of its rows. The sample table holds about 900,000 distinct CDR3 sequences, of which roughly 43% were seen once. Roughly 12% of the sample comes from the top ten. Input material: blood. The origin of the receptors is a man under 40 in good health.

The rearrangement uses TRBV12-3 or TRBV12-4 and TRBJ2-4, with D maybe TRBD1 (6 bases). The J call may be mistaken, given a closer DNA end match to TRBJ2-5. The CDR3 has 12 residues. The CDR3 spells CASSVDRETQYF. The DNA of the CDR3 is TGTGCCAGCAGTGTGGACAGAGAGACCCAGTACTTC.

The chain recombines TRBV6-5 with TRBJ2-5; D is perhaps TRBD1 (5 bases). The DNA end is a closer match to TRBJ2-7, so the J assignment may be wrong. This CDR3 is 13 amino acids long. CDR1 and CDR2 (germline): MNHEY, SVGAGI. The CDR3 DNA reads TGTGCCAGCAGGCAAACAGGCATCCGCGAGCAGTACTTC. It translates to CASRQTGIREQYF.

The chain couples TRBV6-5 to TRBJ1-2; TRBD1 matches at 10 bases. This CDR3 is 15 amino acids long. Trimming removed 4 bases from V and 6 bases from J; junction bases left unmatched: 8. Germline V CDR1 and CDR2: MNHEY, SVGAGI. This CDR3 is CASSSGTGVKDGYTF. CDR3 in DNA: TGTGCCAGCAGTTCTGGGACAGGGGTAAAGGATGGCTACACCTTC.

This rearrangement joins TRBV7-2 to TRBJ1-2; D gene unclear. V lost 5 bases to trimming and J lost 0 bases, with 13 bases between them. The CDR3 has 15 residues. Germline V gene lookup returns CDR1 SGHTA and CDR2 FQGNSA. CDR3 sequence: CASSPQPAPNYGYTF. The CDR3 nucleotides are TGTGCCAGCAGCCCCCAGCCGGCCCCTAACTATGGCTACACCTTC.

The rearrangement uses TRBV6-5 and TRBJ2-1, with D possibly being TRBD2 (6 bases). Germline-derived CDR1 and CDR2 are MNHEY and SVGAGI. The CDR3 extends over 14 amino acids. V lost 5 bases and J lost 7, with 15 bases in between. The CDR3 reads CASSRRSSGNEQFF. DNA for the CDR3: TGTGCCAGCAGTCGGAGGAGTAGCGGAAATGAGCAGTTCTTC.

There are a few counts of this clonotype. The gene calls are TRBV4-2 and TRBJ1-5; no firm D call. Trimming cost V 0 bases and J 6 bases, with 12 bases left between them. The V gene's germline CDR1 is LGHNA and CDR2 YNFKEQ. The CDR3 extends over 15 amino acids. The CDR3 bases are TGTGCCAGCAGCCAAGATCACCTGTCGTCTCAGCCCCAGCATTTT. Translating gives CASSQDHLSSQPQHF.

This CDR3 is CASSAGTGHYQPQHF. The DNA of the CDR3 is TGTGCCAGCAGTGCCGGGACAGGACACTATCAGCCCCAGCATTTT. The chain carries TRBV2 and TRBJ1-5; 8 bases are shared with TRBD1. The CDR3 consists of 15 residues. The ends lost 4 bases at V and 5 bases at J; junction bases unmatched: 7. From germline, CDR1 is SNHLY and CDR2 FYNNEI.

This chain joins TRBV4-1 and TRBJ2-1; 9 bases are a match to TRBD2. The CDR3 runs to 16 residues. The V and J ends lost 3 bases and 9 bases, in that order; junction bases with no gene match: 12. Germline V lookup: CDR1 MGHRA, CDR2 YSYEKL. Written as DNA, the CDR3 is TGCGCCAGCAGCCACTCCCGTGGCGGGGGGGCTATTGAGCAGTTCTTC. Protein: CASSHSRGGGAIEQFF.

The chain joins TRBV2 to TRBJ1-5; D unclear. The CDR3 totals 15 residues. Germline CDR1 and CDR2: SNHLY and FYNNEI. V dropped 2 bases and J dropped 2 bases, with 10 bases sitting between them. CDR3 sequence reads: CASSERPRGNQPQHF. The CDR3 nucleotides are TGTGCCAGCAGTGAACGACCAAGGGGCAATCAGCCCCAGCATTTT.

The chain employs TRBV24-1 and TRBJ2-7; 9 bases line up with TRBD1. This CDR3 is 13 amino acids long. Germline assignment: CDR1 KGHDR and CDR2 SFDVKD. V was pared by 7 bases and J by 3 bases, with 3 bases of the junction left unmatched. CDR3 protein: CATSRTGDYEQYF. The CDR3 DNA sequence: TGTGCCACCAGCCGGACAGGGGACTACGAGCAGTACTTC.